This T cell receptor (beta chain) originates from a study of technical replicates of blood from a few donors. This CDR3 has 15 amino acids. V shed 0 bases and J shed 3 bases, with 9 bases lying between them. CDR1 SGHKS and CDR2 YYEKEE come from the germline V gene (reference sequence). Repertoires were generated with immunoSEQ multiplex PCR, while TCRdb's copy carries only in-frame clones and drops some. Of 65,000 to 90,000 clones listed, approximately 86% are singletons. This chain joins TRBV5-5 and TRBJ2-2; possible D gene TRBD2, 5 bases. The source material was PBMCs. The sequence derives from a human donor in good health. Some clones in this sample may be carry-over from other donors' samples. The CDR3 nucleotides are TGTGCCAGCAGCTTGGCCGGGGTAGACACCGGGGAGCTGTTTTTT. As protein: CASSLAGVDTGELFF.